These T cell receptor beta chains were read from a single sample in a study of shared clonotypes between healthy human individuals. Libraries were prepared by immunoSEQ multiplex PCR; TCRdb keeps only in-frame clonotypes and omits some of them. This table holds approximately 980,000 clones, over 75% found once. The sequenced sample consisted of memory CD4+ T cells sorted from blood. The receptors were sampled from a young man in good health. Both conserved end residues are part of each CDR3. D genes are given only for firm matches. Size tells how often a clone was seen (once, few, many) or the class of an expanded clone, and some rows leave it out.

>TRBD2|.|TRBV9|TRBJ2-5
TGTGCCAGCAGCGCACTAGCGGTGGGAGAGACCCAGTACTTC
CASSALAVGETQYF
>.|.|TRBV5-1|TRBJ1-2
TGCGCCAGCAGCTTAAATACAGGGAATCGCTACACCTTC
CASSLNTGNRYTF
>.|.|TRBV9|TRBJ2-7
TGTGCCAGCAGCGTAGGGGAGACACTGGGAGCCTACGAGCAGTACTTC
CASSVGETLGAYEQYF
>TRBD2|many|TRBV4-2|TRBJ2-5
TGTGCCAGCAGCCAATCTAGCGGGGGCCGTCAAGAGACCCAGTACTTC
CASSQSSGGRQETQYF
>TRBD2|.|TRBV5-4|TRBJ2-3
TGTGCCAGCAGCTTGCTTAATCTAGCGGGAGGGTCCGTAGATACGCAGTATTTT
CASSLLNLAGGSVDTQYF
>.|.|TRBV7-2|TRBJ2-1
TGTGCCAGCAGCTTAAGGCGGTGGGAGGGGGGTGAGCAGTTCTTC
CASSLRRWEGGEQFF
>.|many|TRBV10-1|TRBJ2-2
TGCGCCAGCAGTGTGTCAGGTCGCACCGGGGAGCTGTTTTTT
CASSVSGRTGELFF
>.|.|TRBV6-5|TRBJ1-3
TGTGCCACCAGAGACACTATGCTTGGCACCATATATTTT
CATRDTMLGTIYF
>.|.|TRBV30|TRBJ2-3
TGTGCCTGGAGTATCAGCCGTAGCACAGATACGCAGTATTTT
CAWSISRSTDTQYF
>.|many|TRBV5-4|TRBJ2-2
TGTGCCAGCAGCTTTGACACCGGGGAGCTGTTTTTT
CASSFDTGELFF
>TRBD1|once|TRBV30|TRBJ1-2
TGTGCCTGGAGTGTTGGACAGGGTAATGGCTACACCTTC
CAWSVGQGNGYTF
>.|.|TRBV10-3|TRBJ2-7
TGTGCCATCAGTGAGGGGCAGTTGGGTACCTACGAGCAGTACTTC
CAISEGQLGTYEQYF
>TRBD1|.|TRBV6-4|TRBJ2-1
TGTGCCAGCAGTGCGGACAGGGCGAACAATGAGCAGTTCTTC
CASSADRANNEQFF
>TRBD1|.|TRBV5-1|TRBJ2-7
TGCGCCAGCAGCTGGTGGACAGGACCTCAGTACGAGCAGTACTTC
CASSWWTGPQYEQYF
>TRBD1|.|TRBV14|TRBJ1-4
TGTGCCAGCAGCCAAACAGGGGCCGGTAATGAAAAACTGTTTTTT
CASSQTGAGNEKLFF
>TRBD1|.|TRBV5-4|TRBJ1-2
TGTGCCAGCAGCAGGAAACAGGGGGCTAACTATGGCTACACCTTC
CASSRKQGANYGYTF
>.|.|TRBV30|TRBJ2-7
TGTGCCTGGAGTCCTAGACCGCGAGGGGCCAACTCCTACGAGCAGTACTTC
CAWSPRPRGANSYEQYF
>.|.|TRBV6-5|TRBJ1-2
TGTGCCAGCAGTTACTCGGCAGAGCCCAACTATGGCTACACCTTC
CASSYSAEPNYGYTF
>.|many|TRBV28|TRBJ2-1
TGTGCCAGCAGCCCTGTACGCCTGGCTGAGCAGTTCTTC
CASSPVRLAEQFF
>.|.|TRBV5-6|TRBJ2-1
TGTGCCAGCAGGCCCGGGACTCTGGACCCCTACAATGAGCAGTTCTTC
CASRPGTLDPYNEQFF
>.|.|TRBV10-2|TRBJ1-1
TGCGCCAGCAGAGATTGGACAGAGGGCACTGAAGCTTTCTTT
CASRDWTEGTEAFF
>TRBD1|.|TRBV2|TRBJ1-1
TGTGCCAGCAGTGGCAGGGGGAGGAACACTGAAGCTTTCTTT
CASSGRGRNTEAFF